The text below deals with one T cell receptor beta chain. The entry originates in a study of T cells after yellow fever vaccination. This CDR3 has 19 residues. CDR1 and CDR2 from the germline V gene are SGDLS and YYNGEE. The V and J ends lost 6 bases and 4 bases, in that order; junction bases with no gene match: 20. TCRdb itself ran the 5' RACE reads through MiXCR, one entry per CDR3 protein. The data hold a few hundred thousand distinct CDR3 sequences, with roughly 4.3% observed a single time. The chain links TRBV9 to TRBJ1-3, with 9 nucleotides matching TRBD1. The source is a man aged 18 to 30 who received the YFV17D yellow fever vaccine. Specimen: PBMCs, collected 5 days after the yellow fever booster vaccination. The CDR3 reads CASTESRDRDYSAGNTIYF. For the CDR3, the DNA is TGTGCCAGCACCGAGAGCCGGGACAGGGACTACTCTGCGGGAAACACCATATATTTT.